This T cell receptor beta chain appears in the sequencing data of a study of blood T cell repertoires in COVID-19. Sequenced by immunoSEQ multiplex PCR; TCRdb stores in-frame clones only, minus some. This table has 200,000 to 250,000 clones, about four fifths appearing once. This clone was seen ten or more times. The CDR3 sequence is 14 residues long. Looked up from germline, CDR1 is LNHDA and CDR2 is SQIVND (reference sequence). V was clipped by 7 bases and J by 4 bases; unmatched bases: 4. V and J are TRBV19 and TRBJ2-2; TRBD2 matches at 9 bases. Sequenced sample: PBMCs or T cells enriched from blood (not recorded which). The sequence was collected from a woman aged 40 to 50 with acute COVID-19. The CDR3 DNA reads TGTGCCAGTACCATGCGGGGGGGCACCGGGGAGCTGTTTTTT. This codes for CASTMRGGTGELFF.